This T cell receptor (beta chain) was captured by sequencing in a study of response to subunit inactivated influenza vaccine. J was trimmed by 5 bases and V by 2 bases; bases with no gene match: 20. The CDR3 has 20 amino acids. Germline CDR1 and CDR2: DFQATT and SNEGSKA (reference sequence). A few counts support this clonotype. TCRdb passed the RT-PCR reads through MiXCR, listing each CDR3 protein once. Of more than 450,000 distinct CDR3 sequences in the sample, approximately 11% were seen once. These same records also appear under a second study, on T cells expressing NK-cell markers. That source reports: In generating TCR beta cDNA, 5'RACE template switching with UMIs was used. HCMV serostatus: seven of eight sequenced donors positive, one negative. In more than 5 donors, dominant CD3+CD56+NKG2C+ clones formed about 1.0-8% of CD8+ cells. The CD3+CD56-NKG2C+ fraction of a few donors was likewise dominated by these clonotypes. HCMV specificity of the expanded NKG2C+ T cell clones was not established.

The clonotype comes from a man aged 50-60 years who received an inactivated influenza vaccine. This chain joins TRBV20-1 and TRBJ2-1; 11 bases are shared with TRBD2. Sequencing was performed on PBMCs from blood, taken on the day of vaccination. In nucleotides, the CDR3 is TGCAGTGCTAGACCTCCCTTGGGGACCCCGGGACTAGCGGATAACAATGAGCAGTTCTTC. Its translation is CSARPPLGTPGLADNNEQFF.